This T cell receptor beta chain came from a study of long-term antiretroviral therapy in people with HIV. Study findings and constraints: Unavailable data included ART adherence, viral resistance and therapy changes (switches in treatment). Spans of CDR3 length were tighter for HIV repertoires than for controls. Pre-ART-expanded clones dominated the repertoire at all time points.

This clone was counted a few times. Antigen unknown. CDR3 length: 15 amino acids. Germline V gene data show CDR1 as SNHLY and CDR2 as FYNNEI. The V and J ends lost 2 bases and 1 base respectively, with 9 bases between them. Version v3.0 of the immunoSEQ assay was performed at survey level. Profiling relied on immunoSEQ multiplex PCR, and the TCRdb table lists in-frame clones only, not all of them. The table has tens of thousands of clones, about three quarters seen once; the top ten hold roughly 8.2%. The chain couples TRBV2 to TRBJ1-5; TRBD1 might be the D (6 bases). The receptor's source is a woman aged 45-65 years with HIV. This specimen was unsorted PBMCs, taken 3.1 years after starting antiretroviral therapy. The CDR3: CASSERGASNQPQHF. The DNA for the CDR3 is TGTGCCAGCAGTGAAAGGGGGGCGAGCAATCAGCCCCAGCATTTT.